This TCR beta chain was observed in a study of early T cells in non-severe SARS-CoV-2 infection. As for the study in general: Investigators sequenced bulk RNA drawn from unsorted whole blood, and chains remained unpaired. Regarding the study as a whole: CD4 and private specificities were missed by VDJdb matching, which favored anti-spike CD8 responses.

Many counts were recorded for this clonotype. Its target is unknown. The library protocol tagged individual cDNA molecules with unique molecular identifiers. Via MiXCR, TCRdb re-called the 5' RACE reads, giving one row per CDR3 protein. The sample yields tens of thousands of distinct CDR3 sequences, 10% to 15% seen once. After removal of 2 bases from V and 0 bases from J, the junction contained 8 bases not matched to a gene. Germline V CDR1 and CDR2: SGHKS, YYEKEE (reference sequence). The CDR3 spans 18 residues. The clonotype was recovered from an adult who was a healthcare worker with PCR-confirmed SARS-CoV-2 infection or an uninfected control (not recorded which). The specimen was whole blood. V and J are TRBV5-5 and TRBJ1-6; 7 bases are a match to TRBD1. The CDR3 loop reads CASSFFGQARSYNSPLHF. The CDR3 nucleotides read TGTGCCAGCAGCTTTTTCGGACAGGCCCGCTCCTATAATTCACCCCTCCACTTT.